The sequence of this T cell receptor beta chain was determined in a study of Tregs in tolerant kidney transplant recipients. The CDR3 runs to 12 residues. Germline CDR1 MNHEY, CDR2 SMNVEV (reference sequence). Trimming took 5 bases from V and 4 from J, leaving 8 bases between them. Note on this clone: The target antigen is unknown.

The method was immunoSEQ multiplex PCR; TCRdb's version includes in-frame clones alone and lacks a portion of them. Found here are over 50,000 clones, 65% to 85% of them singletons; the top ten hold roughly 5.2%. Study findings and constraints: Activated donor B cell expansion appeared to reveal the most relevant donor-specific TCRbeta repertoire. No direct test of biological reproducibility was done here.

Unstimulated Tregs (CD4+CD25+CD127-) and CD4+CD25- non-Tregs were sorted from PBMCs. V and J are TRBV27 and TRBJ1-1, with D unclear. The sequencing input was CD4+ T cells from blood. This TCR was sampled from a human donor in good health. The CDR3 reads CASSPRGTEAFF. DNA for the CDR3: TGTGCCAGCAGTCCCCGGGGCACTGAAGCTTTCTTT.